The 2 T cell receptor beta chains presented below share a single source sample, sequenced in a study of T cells in women clearing cervical HPV infection. Assay: immunoSEQ multiplex PCR; the TCRdb copy retains only in-frame clones and omits some. The table counts more than 30,000 clones; approximately 7.5% lies in the top ten. Sequenced input: blood buffy coat. These TCRs come from a woman aged 18 to 75 with a cervical HPV16 infection that either progressed to CIN3+ or cleared (not recorded which).

For this clone: The read halts 3 residues ahead of the CDR3 end, with the missing end drawn from the germline J gene. The V and J genes are TRBV18 and TRBJ2-3; D could derive from TRBD1 or TRBD2 (5 bases each). Looked up from germline, CDR1 is KGHSH and CDR2 is LQKENI. The CDR3 covers 15 residues. Incomplete CDR3 DNA: TGTGCCAGCTCACCATTCAGGGAGAGAGGGGAGACG. Protein: CASSPFRERGET. The whole CDR3 region reads CASSPFRERGETQYF.

About this clone: The read is 3 residues too short to cover the CDR3 end, so that end is filled in from the germline J gene. This chain connects TRBV29-1 to TRBJ2-1; 7 bases agree with TRBD1. The CDR3 contains 14 residues. V trimming: 2 bases; J trimming: 4 bases; junction bases outside the gene matches: 5. Looked up from germline, CDR1 is SQVTM and CDR2 is ANQGSEA. CDR3 sequence reads: CSVEKGQTYNEQFF. Partial CDR3 DNA: TGCAGCGTTGAAAAGGGACAGACATACAATGAG.